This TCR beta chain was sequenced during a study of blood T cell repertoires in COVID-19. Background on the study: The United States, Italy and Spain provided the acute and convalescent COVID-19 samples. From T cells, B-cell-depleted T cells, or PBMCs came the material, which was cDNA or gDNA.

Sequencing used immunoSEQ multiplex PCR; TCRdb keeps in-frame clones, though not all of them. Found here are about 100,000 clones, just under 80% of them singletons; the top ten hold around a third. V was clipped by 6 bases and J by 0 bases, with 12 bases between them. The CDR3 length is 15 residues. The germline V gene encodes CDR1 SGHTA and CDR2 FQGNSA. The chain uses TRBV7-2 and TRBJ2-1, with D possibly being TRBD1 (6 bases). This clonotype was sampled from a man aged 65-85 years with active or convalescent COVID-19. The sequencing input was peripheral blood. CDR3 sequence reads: CASRPDSRSYNEQFF. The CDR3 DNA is TGTGCCAGCAGACCGGACAGTCGCTCCTACAATGAGCAGTTCTTC. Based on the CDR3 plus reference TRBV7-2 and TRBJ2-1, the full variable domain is GAGVSQSPSNKVTEKGKDVELRCDPISGHTALYWYRQSLGQGLEFLIYFQGNSAPDKSGLPSDRFSAERTGGSVSTLTIQRTQQEDSAVYLCASRPDSRSYNEQFFGPGTRLTVL.